What follows are 27 T cell receptor beta chains derived from one specimen sequenced in a study of CXCR3-negative and CXCR3-positive naive CD8 T cells. The libraries of TRB cDNA were constructed through 5' RACE using UMI labels. TCRdb re-called the 5' RACE reads and gives one entry per CDR3 protein, without DNA. This sample's table reports about 40,000 distinct CDR3 sequences. The sequenced sample consisted of memory CD8+ T cells from blood. The source is a human donor in good health. Some clones in this sample may be carry-over from other donors' samples.

V usage is TRBV12-3 or TRBV12-4 and J usage is TRBJ2-5; TCRdb indicates TRBD2, and absent DNA this call remains unverified. The CDR3 contains 16 residues. The CDR3 loop is CASTILAGGSQETQYF.

The CDR3 spells CSAIPGPQNTEAFF. The V call is TRBV29-1, the J call TRBJ1-1; no DNA is available, so the TRBD1 call from TCRdb remains unchecked. The CDR3 runs 14 residues. CDR1 and CDR2 from the germline V gene are SQVTM and ANQGSEA.

V and J are TRBV28 and TRBJ2-3; TCRdb indicates TRBD1, and absent DNA this call remains unverified. CDR1 and CDR2 from the germline V gene are MDHEN and SYDVKM. The CDR3 covers 16 residues. This CDR3 reads CASSTLDRRSTDTQYF.

V usage is TRBV23-1 and J usage is TRBJ2-7; with no DNA, the TCRdb D assignment of TRBD1 cannot be verified. TRBV23-1 has ORF status, its function being uncertain. The CDR3 loop spans 16 amino acids. The CDR3 region is CASSQSPGQGSYEQYF.

The chain joins TRBV29-1 to TRBJ2-1; the TCRdb D gene call, TRBD2, has no DNA to confirm it. CDR3 length: 15 amino acids. Germline lookup yields CDR1 SQVTM and CDR2 ANQGSEA. CDR3 amino acids: CSVARGLAGDNEQFF.

J is TRBJ2-3 and V is TRBV29-1. Germline CDR1 SQVTM, CDR2 ANQGSEA. This CDR3 region has 15 residues. The CDR3 loop is CSVDPTSLSTDTQYF.

V usage is TRBV7-6 and J usage is TRBJ2-7. The CDR3 contains 12 residues. CDR1 is SGHVS, CDR2 FNYEAQ, per germline. CDR3: CASSLALDEQHF.

This rearrangement joins TRBV20-1 to TRBJ1-1. Per the germline V gene, CDR1 is DFQATT and CDR2 is SNEGSKA (reference sequence). The CDR3 is 12 residues long. The CDR3 loop is CSARWGEIEAFF.

This chain connects TRBV27 to TRBJ2-6. This CDR3 is built from 14 residues. Germline CDR1 reads MNHEY; CDR2 reads SMNVEV (reference sequence). CDR3 in amino acids: CASSYSSGANVLTF.

The CDR3 spells CASSFYSGGQGTEAFF. The rearrangement uses TRBV6-5 and TRBJ1-1; lacking DNA, the TRBD1 call made by TCRdb goes unchecked. CDR1 and CDR2 (germline): MNHEY, SVGAGI. The CDR3 is 16 amino acids.

This chain uses TRBV19 with TRBJ2-4; TCRdb picks TRBD1, but there is no DNA to check that call. The germline V gene encodes CDR1 LNHDA and CDR2 SQIVND (reference sequence). The CDR3 has 16 residues. The CDR3 sequence: CALLPQDREDKNIQYF.

Here the CDR3 reads CASSENRDRLYFSGNTIYF. V is TRBV6-1 and J is TRBJ1-3; TCRdb's D call, TRBD1, is unchecked because there is no DNA. The CDR3 is 19 amino acids. Germline CDR1 MNHNS, CDR2 SASEGT.

V gene TRBV20-1 combines with J gene TRBJ2-1; TCRdb lists TRBD1, though no DNA is available to test this call. The germline CDR1 and CDR2 sequences are DFQATT and SNEGSKA (reference sequence). The CDR3 is 15 residues long. CDR3 sequence: CSARDENPGDNEQFF.

The chain joins TRBV20-1 to TRBJ2-7; TCRdb outputs TRBD2, but without DNA this stays unchecked. The CDR3 has 15 residues. The germline CDR1 and CDR2 sequences are DFQATT and SNEGSKA (reference sequence). CDR3 in amino acids: CSATHVDRTEDEQYF.

The rearrangement uses TRBV27 and TRBJ2-7; TCRdb reports TRBD2, a call that lacks DNA to check it against. The CDR3 has 17 residues. Germline V gene data show CDR1 as MNHEY and CDR2 as SMNVEV (reference sequence). The CDR3: CASSPAVRVFGTYEQYF.

The CDR3: CASSTDGAYGYTF. The chain is built from TRBV11-2 and TRBJ1-2. Germline V gene sequence: CDR1 SGHAT, CDR2 FQNNGV. The CDR3 runs to 13 residues.

The genes are TRBV15 and TRBJ2-1; the TCRdb D gene call, TRBD1, has no DNA to confirm it. The CDR3 extends over 16 amino acids. In germline, CDR1 is LNHNV, CDR2 YYDKDF (reference sequence). This chain's CDR3 is CATSRSDTSSYNEQFF.

The CDR3 protein is CASSELEGDGYNEQFF. This chain uses TRBV25-1 with TRBJ2-1; the D call from TCRdb, TRBD1, cannot be confirmed without DNA. Germline-derived CDR1 and CDR2 are MGHDK and SYGVNS. The length of the CDR3 is 16 residues.

The V and J genes are TRBV5-1 and TRBJ1-1; TCRdb names TRBD1, which stays unverified in the absence of DNA. Per germline, CDR1 SGHRS and CDR2 YFSETQ. CDR3 length equals 15 residues. CDR3 residues: CASSLDWTLNTEAFF.

J is TRBJ1-1 and V is TRBV6-2 or TRBV6-3. The CDR3 consists of 14 residues. CDR1 MNHEY and CDR2 SVGEGT come from the germline V gene. The CDR3 here is CASRKGGENTEAFF.

The chain combines TRBV25-1 with TRBJ2-7. Germline V gives CDR1 MGHDK, CDR2 SYGVNS. The CDR3 extends over 14 amino acids. The chain's CDR3 is CASSEKDSSYEQYF.

The V gene is TRBV28, the J gene TRBJ2-3; there is no DNA to check the TCRdb D call of TRBD1. The CDR3 is 12 amino acids. The germline CDR1 and CDR2 sequences are MDHEN and SYDVKM. The CDR3 protein is CASSKGGPRGYF.

The CDR3 here is CASSFHGNTGELFF. The chain employs TRBV7-9 and TRBJ2-2. CDR3 size: 14 residues. Germline lookup yields CDR1 SEHNR and CDR2 FQNEAQ (reference sequence).

CDR3 region: CASSEDRGSYNEQFF. The chain links TRBV5-1 to TRBJ2-1. The CDR3 consists of 15 residues. Germline V gene lookup returns CDR1 SGHRS and CDR2 YFSETQ.

The chain carries TRBV10-3 and TRBJ2-1; TCRdb returns TRBD1, unconfirmable since there is no DNA. This CDR3 has 15 residues. CDR1 and CDR2 from the germline V gene are ENHRY and SYGVKD. The CDR3: CAITPGDHLNNEQFF.

The rearrangement uses TRBV20-1 and TRBJ2-7; TCRdb returns TRBD1, unconfirmable since there is no DNA. The CDR3 consists of 13 residues. Germline values: CDR1 DFQATT, CDR2 SNEGSKA (reference sequence). The CDR3 region is CRVSGTLPYEQYF.

The chain carries TRBV6-5 and TRBJ2-2; TCRdb's D gene call, TRBD1, goes unchecked for lack of DNA. CDR1 is MNHEY and CDR2 is SVGAGI in the germline V gene. This CDR3 region has 15 residues. CDR3 region: CASSFTREGTGELFF.